The entry that follows covers one TCR beta chain sequence. The antigen remains undetermined. The data belong to a study of cytomegalovirus exposure and HLA in healthy donors. Looking at the study overall: About 85 million unique TCRs from HLA-typed donors were held in an early release of data. Study observations and caveats: Follow-up analysis later connected one missense variant in DCLRE1C with trimming of TCR beta V- and J-genes. TCR beta sequences numbering 16,951 were associated with HLA alleles at 0.05 false discovery rate in a later analysis.

The PCR contained 60 Vbeta and 13 Jbeta primers. Profiled with immunoSEQ multiplex PCR; TCRdb holds only in-frame clones, not every one. Seen here are more than 200,000 clones, 85% to 90% observed once, and the top ten hold over 1%. This CDR3 has 14 residues. Germline V gene sequence: CDR1 SQVTM, CDR2 ANQGSEA. The V and J ends lost 3 bases and 5 bases respectively, with 16 bases between them. Material: PBMCs. The clonotype was recovered from a human donor in good health. The chain uses TRBV29-1 and TRBJ2-5; maybe TRBD1 (5 bases). CDR3 DNA: TGCAGCGTTGATCCGACAGCCGTTGGGGAGACCCAGTACTTC. Its translation: CSVDPTAVGETQYF.